These 15 T cell receptor beta chains share one sample of origin, sequenced in a study of blood T cell repertoires in COVID-19. Sequenced by immunoSEQ multiplex PCR; TCRdb stores in-frame clones only, minus some. The sample contains some 70,000 clones, 80% to 90% of which appear only once. The specimen was peripheral blood. The receptors derive from a woman aged 60-75 years with acute or convalescent COVID-19.

The CDR3 bases are TGTGCCAGCAGCTCTAGTGCAGCGGGACTAGGGACCAATGAGCAGTTCTTC. This codes for CASSSSAAGLGTNEQFF. J is TRBJ2-1 and V is TRBV7-7; 8 bases match TRBD2. Germline V gene lookup returns CDR1 SSHAT and CDR2 FNYEAQ (reference sequence). The CDR3 contains 17 residues. V was pared by 4 bases and J by 6 bases, with 14 bases of the junction left unmatched.

The V call is TRBV28, the J call TRBJ1-2, with unresolved D. Germline assignment: CDR1 MDHEN and CDR2 SYDVKM. The CDR3 is 15 residues long. Trimming removed 4 bases at V and 3 bases at J, with 15 bases between. Written as DNA, the CDR3 is TGTGCCAGCAGTTCACCCGATCCCACTTACTATGGCTACACCTTC. Its translation: CASSSPDPTYYGYTF.

This rearrangement joins TRBV12-3 or TRBV12-4 to TRBJ1-2; D is uncertain. CDR3 length equals 11 residues. V shed 4 bases and J shed 6 bases, with 6 bases lying between them. DNA of the CDR3: TGTGCCAGCAGTTGGGAGAATGGCTACACCTTC. It encodes CASSWENGYTF.

The chain carries TRBV12-3 or TRBV12-4 and TRBJ2-7, with a tentative D call TRBD1 (5 bases). V lost 2 bases to trimming and J lost 1 base, with 6 bases between them. The CDR3 covers 13 residues. The CDR3 coding sequence is TGTGCCAGCAGTTTACAGGGATCCTACGAGCAGTACTTC. It codes for CASSLQGSYEQYF.

V and J are TRBV5-1 and TRBJ2-7, with 11 bases matching TRBD2. J was trimmed by 3 bases and V by 1 base; bases with no gene match: 3. The germline gives CDR1 SGHRS, CDR2 YFSETQ. This CDR3 contains 15 residues. CDR3 nucleotides: TGCGCCAGCAGCTTGACTAGCGGGGGTAACTACGAGCAGTACTTC. It specifies CASSLTSGGNYEQYF.

This rearrangement joins TRBV14 to TRBJ2-3; TRBD2 might be the D (6 bases). The CDR3 runs 13 residues. V was clipped by 6 bases and J by 0 bases, with 7 bases between them. CDR1 is SGHDN and CDR2 is FVKESK in the germline V gene. Written as DNA, the CDR3 is TGTGCCAGCAGGGGACTGAGCACAGATACGCAGTATTTT. Translating it yields CASRGLSTDTQYF.

This rearrangement joins TRBV12-3 or TRBV12-4 to TRBJ2-7; the D is unclear. The CDR3 is 11 amino acids. V lost 5 bases, J lost 2 bases, and 4 bases lay in between. For the CDR3, the DNA is TGTGCCAGCAGTGTTACCTACGAGCAGTACTTC. Translated, it gives CASSVTYEQYF.

This clone has only a few counts. The rearrangement uses TRBV6-5 and TRBJ2-3; 9 bases map to TRBD2. The V gene's germline CDR1 is MNHEY and CDR2 SVGAGI. J was trimmed by 4 bases and V by 2 bases; bases with no gene match: 4. The CDR3 runs 15 residues. CDR3 protein: CASSYQASGADTQYF. As DNA, the CDR3 is TGTGCCAGCAGTTACCAGGCTAGCGGGGCAGATACGCAGTATTTT.

This clone has a count of ten or more. The rearrangement links TRBV28 to TRBJ2-3; the match to TRBD1 covers 8 bases. The CDR3 is made up of 16 amino acids. The germline V gene has CDR1 MDHEN and CDR2 SYDVKM. Trimming removed 2 bases from V and 6 bases from J; junction bases left unmatched: 10. The CDR3 DNA reads as TGTGCCAGCAGTTTAGGGAAGGTCAGGGGGCAGGATACGCAGTATTTT. This sequence encodes CASSLGKVRGQDTQYF.

This chain connects TRBV30 to TRBJ1-5; D is perhaps TRBD1 (6 bases). Trimming shortened V by 3 bases and J by 4 bases, and 16 bases separated the two germline ends. The CDR3 is 15 residues long. Germline V CDR1 and CDR2: GTSNPN, SVGIG (reference sequence). Written as DNA, the CDR3 is TGTGCCTGGAGCCCCAGGGGAATCACGAATCAGCCCCAGCATTTT. Residues: CAWSPRGITNQPQHF.

The V and J genes are TRBV3-1 (or the pseudogene TRBV3-2) and TRBJ2-2; 12 bases line up with TRBD2. The germline V gene encodes CDR1 LGHDT and CDR2 YNNKEL (reference sequence). V gave up 4 bases and J gave up 3 bases; unmatched junction bases: 0. This CDR3 has 15 residues. CDR3 sequence reads: CASSRTSGDTGELFF. The CDR3 nucleotides are TGTGCCAGCAGCCGGACTAGCGGGGACACCGGGGAGCTGTTTTTT.

The rearrangement joins TRBV5-1 to TRBJ2-2, with TRBD1 identical over 8 bases. The germline V gene has CDR1 SGHRS and CDR2 YFSETQ. The CDR3 contains 16 residues. The junction had 6 bases not matched to a gene; V was cut back by 4 bases and J by 1 base. The CDR3 region has the DNA TGCGCCAGCAGCCCACGACAGGGGATGAACACCGGGGAGCTGTTTTTT. It specifies CASSPRQGMNTGELFF.

This clone was observed a handful of times. The gene calls are TRBV18 and TRBJ1-2; TRBD1 aligns across 7 bases. The CDR3 runs to 14 residues. CDR1 and CDR2 from the germline V gene are KGHSH and LQKENI. J gave up 4 bases and V 2 bases, and 4 bases lay outside the gene matches. The CDR3 DNA is TGTGCCAGCTCACCAGGAGGGGGCGGCTATGGCTACACCTTC. This gives the protein CASSPGGGGYGYTF.

This chain links TRBV5-5 with TRBJ1-3; a possible D gene is TRBD1 (6 bases). The CDR3 spans 16 residues. Germline lookup yields CDR1 SGHKS and CDR2 YYEKEE (reference sequence). V lost 4 bases and J 0 bases, leaving 14 bases between the germline ends. The CDR3, as DNA: TGTGCCAGCAGCGCCCTACAGGGTTTCTCTGGAAACACCATATATTTT. Translation gives CASSALQGFSGNTIYF. Looking up the rest from reference TRBV5-5 and TRBJ1-3 gives the full variable domain: DAGVTQSPTHLIKTRGQQVTLRCSPISGHKSVSWYQQVLGQGPQFIFQYYEKEERGRGNFPDRFSARQFPNYSSELNVNALLLGDSALYLCASSALQGFSGNTIYFGEGSWLTVV.

The V and J genes are TRBV9 and TRBJ2-3, with D perhaps TRBD1 (5 bases). Germline CDR1 SGDLS, CDR2 YYNGEE. V was shortened by 6 bases and J by 4 bases, with 12 bases between the two germline ends. This CDR3 contains 13 residues. In nucleotides, the CDR3 is TGTGCCAGCAAAGGGGCTGGGGCAGATACGCAGTATTTT. Translating it yields CASKGAGADTQYF.